This TCR beta chain comes out of a study of vaccination effects on CD4 cells after COVID-19. Findings and caveats of the study: Vaccine-induced clones in healthy vaccinees cross-reacted with common cold coronaviruses in only 1 of 255 cases.

Concerning this clone itself: Its specificity is unknown.

Within the ViraFEST assay, antigen-specific CD4+ T cells underwent expansion with viral peptide pools prior to sequencing. Subsequent to roughly 10 days of culture, CD4+ T cells were isolated. Each culture well received about 1.8 million PBMC. These cells were then cultured in IMDM with about 9.1 IU/ml IL-2 and 10 ug/ml peptides. The CDR3 contains 18 residues. J was trimmed by 1 base and V by 6 bases; bases with no gene match: 11. Per the germline V gene, CDR1 is KGHSH and CDR2 is LQKENI. This table comes from immunoSEQ multiplex PCR, and its TCRdb copy is limited to in-frame clones, with some not included. Among around 19,000 clones listed, approximately 70% were seen once.

This specimen consisted of CD4+ T cells from PBMCs cultured with HCoV-229E spike peptides, obtained before COVID-19 vaccination. The receptor was isolated from a human donor who received a COVID-19 vaccine. This chain uses TRBV18 with TRBJ1-4; 10 bases align to TRBD1. CDR3 sequence (DNA): TGTGCCAGCTCCCATTCGACCGGGACAGGGGAAACTAATGAAAAACTGTTTTTT. This gives the protein CASSHSTGTGETNEKLFF.